The T cell receptor beta chain under discussion was sequenced for a study of shared clonotypes between healthy human individuals (TCRdb year 2020). Broadly, across the study: A couple of women and a few men aged 18 to 49 years were included in the cohort. To increase sequencing depth and limit assay-specific biases, different laboratories used diverse techniques to prepare libraries and sequence TCR repertoires. To estimate repertoire size and how much clonotypes are shared between individuals, the study performed deep sequencing of blood TCR repertoires from a handful of healthy adults. Between about 0.94 and 8.9 billion PBMCs per donor were obtained by leukapheresis. Per donor, three plates each were used for CD4 naive and CD4 memory, two for CD8 naive, and one for CD8 memory.

From its cysteine to its phenylalanine, the CDR3 spans 18 amino acids. Only the CDR3 DNA stays, 54 bases, in frame from base 1. Germline trimming: 6 bases from V, 3 bases from J; junction bases outside gene matches: 9. For CDR1 and CDR2, the germline V gene (reference sequence) lists MNHEY and SMNVEV. Healthy HIV-negative adults with no recently reported acute infections or vaccinations were included as donors. Every donor was a Caucasian adult residing in Nashville, Tennessee, USA. CD4+ T cells were enriched through magnetic negative selection, after which naive cells were positively selected on CD45RA and the remaining negative fraction served as the memory subset. After blood collection by leukapheresis, PBMCs were isolated using Ficoll-Histopaque density gradient centrifugation and then cryopreserved in the vapor phase of liquid nitrogen. Purity and quantity of every magnetically sorted T cell population were checked by analytical flow cytometry. Genomic DNA was isolated from every sorted fraction and measured by UV absorbance on a Nanodrop 2000c.

What the authors observed across the whole study: Compared with non-shared clonotypes, clonotypes shared by all four sorted-subset donors had higher generation probabilities. Sampling was limited to blood, and TCR repertoires in tissue likely differ from TCR repertoires in blood. Across a handful of donors, approximately 5% of naive CD4, approximately 3.6% of naive CD8, about 2.3% of memory CD4, and roughly 0.4% of memory CD8 clonotypes were shared. Even with the large sequencing depth, rarefaction of the sorted-subset datasets indicated that sequencing was incomplete. Because the study included a small number of donors, the genetic and exposure-history diversity represented was limited. Based on pairwise subsampling, the degree of clonotype sharing among donors was expected to be affected by sequencing depth. Naive subsets generally had larger estimated clonotype richness than memory subsets.

Using the deep immunoSEQ assay, multiplex PCR amplified TCR CDR3 regions from genomic DNA. Extracted genomic DNA from each cell subset was spread evenly across all wells of several immunoSEQ 96-well plates, with each plate serving as a replicate. Each replicate PCR for sorted subsets received around 200 ng genomic DNA, equal to roughly 30,000 T cell genomes. The purified libraries were quantified using a Qubit 3.0 fluorometer, sized with a Bioanalyzer 2100, and then quantified again using the KAPA Library Quantification kit. Every immunoSEQ 96-well plate was sequenced on a dedicated single-read 150-cycle Illumina NextSeq 550 flow cell. The paper's data handling went like this. Because only junctional sequences without quality scores were contained in the immunoSEQ output, filtering matching that applied to full-length reads could not be performed. To assign V/J genes and CDR3, sequences were annotated using PyIR, a Python wrapper for IgBLAST v1.9, with IMGT germline references. Reads were filtered out if the reads had weak V/J assignments (E-value above 1e-6), no CDR3, stop codons, out-of-frame junctions, or ambiguous translated residues. A V3J clonotype was defined by an identical inferred V gene, J gene, and CDR3 amino acid sequence. Percentage overlap between repertoires was calculated by dividing the number of shared unique clonotypes by the size of the smaller repertoire. RTK rarefaction, the Chao1 estimator, and Recon v2.1 estimates of unobserved clonotypes were used to assess repertoire richness. OLGA was used to compute generation probabilities for all TCRbeta clonotypes that the gDNA method yielded from several donors. TCRdb carries this immuneACCESS record with in-frame sequences only. Its versions omit some clonotypes, under half of them owing to an unresolved V gene in the studies checked, with the rest unexplained. Clonal size and the V and J genes are those of that table, whereas D and trimming came from the DNA. The sample table lists fewer than 2.5 million clones, under 95% of them with a count of one. The leading ten clones occupy approximately 0.37% of the sample.

Regarding this clone: It has no known antigen specificity. Nothing much larger sits one base from this clone, and base qualities are not available.

The sequencing sample was made of naive CD4+ T cells from PBMCs. Explained via the paper, the cell subset or site label denotes: CD45RA+ positively selected. The sequence is built from TRBV27 and TRBJ2-1; TRBD2 fits 15 bases in the junction. The source of this sequence is a man aged 18 to 30 in good health. Some clones in this sample may be carry-over from other donors' samples. The DNA sequence reads TGTGCCAGCAGCGGGACTAGCGGGAGGTATGGTGTCTACAATGAGCAGTTCTTC. Translated, it reads CASSGTSGRYGVYNEQFF.